A selection of T cell receptor beta chains follows, all from one sample in a study of blood T cell repertoires in COVID-19. Sequenced by immunoSEQ multiplex PCR; TCRdb stores in-frame clones only, minus some. The sample carries around 300,000 clones, approximately 88% recorded once. The specimen sequenced was peripheral blood. These receptors were obtained from a young woman with COVID-19, enrolled during active disease. Each CDR3 is given with its conserved first and last residue. Each record gives: D gene, clone size, J gene, V gene, CDR3 protein, CDR3 DNA. D genes are given only for firm matches. Size is stated for part of the rows, as once, few or many counts, or as a class when the clone is expanded.

>NA|NA|TRBJ1-2|TRBV2
CASSEAGGAYGYTF
TGTGCCAGCAGTGAAGCAGGGGGAGCCTATGGCTACACCTTC
>TRBD1|NA|TRBJ1-4|TRBV10-3
CAISDRQGEGEKLFF
TGTGCCATCAGTGACCGACAGGGGGAAGGTGAAAAACTGTTTTTT
>NA|NA|TRBJ2-1|TRBV5-4
CASSAGTGPFEQFF
TGTGCCAGCAGCGCGGGGACGGGCCCCTTTGAGCAGTTCTTC
>TRBD1|NA|TRBJ1-5|TRBV19
CASSIVGGRQPQHF
TGTGCCAGTAGTATTGTAGGGGGCAGGCAGCCCCAGCATTTT
>NA|NA|TRBJ2-1|TRBV7-9
CASKESSYNEQFF
TGTGCCAGCAAGGAGAGCTCCTACAATGAGCAGTTCTTC
>NA|NA|TRBJ2-1|TRBV30
CAWSKRGLYNEQFF
TGTGCCTGGAGTAAGAGAGGACTCTACAATGAGCAGTTCTTC
>NA|NA|TRBJ1-1|TRBV18
CASSPSTGALNTEAFF
TGTGCCAGCTCACCTTCGACAGGAGCCCTGAACACTGAAGCTTTCTTT
>NA|NA|TRBJ1-2|TRBV5-6
CASSLPSRGNYGYTF
TGTGCCAGCAGCTTACCAAGCAGGGGTAACTATGGCTACACCTTC
>TRBD1|NA|TRBJ2-5|TRBV7-9
CASSLWGTGMMETQYF
TGTGCCAGCAGCTTATGGGGGACAGGGATGATGGAGACCCAGTACTTC
>NA|NA|TRBJ1-4|TRBV6-5
CASSSSGPTNEKLFF
TGTGCCAGCAGTTCCTCGGGCCCAACTAATGAAAAACTGTTTTTT
>NA|NA|TRBJ2-3|TRBV5-1
CASSAGWGPTDTQYF
TGCGCCAGCAGCGCCGGGTGGGGGCCCACAGATACGCAGTATTTT
>NA|NA|TRBJ1-4|TRBV5-5
CASFEGVLNEKLFF
TGTGCCAGCTTTGAGGGAGTACTTAATGAAAAACTGTTTTTT
>TRBD2|NA|TRBJ2-5|TRBV6-2/TRBV6-3
CASSFPSGGSRETQYF
TGTGCCAGCAGCTTTCCTAGCGGAGGGTCTCGGGAGACCCAGTACTTC
>NA|NA|TRBJ1-2|TRBV6-6
CASGPAGAAYGYTF
TGTGCCAGCGGTCCGGCGGGGGCGGCCTATGGCTACACCTTC
>TRBD1|NA|TRBJ1-1|TRBV2
CASRMGQGGTEAFF
TGTGCCAGCAGGATGGGACAGGGAGGGACTGAAGCTTTCTTT
>NA|NA|TRBJ2-5|TRBV5-1
CASSLGAQGPAEETQYF
TGCGCCAGCAGCTTGGGGGCCCAGGGGCCGGCTGAAGAGACCCAGTACTTC
>NA|NA|TRBJ1-3|TRBV28
CASRGLSSGNTIYF
TGTGCCAGCAGGGGACTGAGCTCTGGAAACACCATATATTTT
>NA|NA|TRBJ1-1|TRBV10-3
CAPGANTEAFF
TGTGCCCCAGGGGCGAACACTGAAGCTTTCTTT
>NA|NA|TRBJ1-6|TRBV19
CASSLSGEPPLHF
TGTGCCAGTAGTCTTTCGGGGGAACCACCCCTCCACTTT
>NA|NA|TRBJ2-3|TRBV2
CASSQTVYTDTQYF
TGTGCCAGCAGCCAGACAGTTTACACAGATACGCAGTATTTT
>TRBD2|NA|TRBJ2-2|TRBV5-4
CASSPSGLNTGELFF
TGTGCCAGCAGCCCCTCGGGACTAAACACCGGGGAGCTGTTTTTT
>NA|NA|TRBJ1-3|TRBV28
CASSEEFKTIYF
TGTGCCAGCAGTGAGGAGTTTAAAACCATATATTTT
>NA|NA|TRBJ1-2|TRBV19
CARDTGSVYGYTF
TGTGCCAGGGACACAGGGTCGGTCTATGGCTACACCTTC
>NA|NA|TRBJ2-7|TRBV11-2
CASSMRQGGKLGEQYF
TGTGCCAGCAGCATGAGACAGGGAGGAAAGTTGGGCGAGCAGTACTTC
>NA|once|TRBJ1-5|TRBV7-2
CASSPTGPDNQPQHF
TGTGCCAGCAGCCCTACAGGACCGGACAACCAGCCCCAGCATTTT
>TRBD1|NA|TRBJ1-1|TRBV3-1/TRBV3-2
CASGDRGGTEAFF
TGTGCCAGCGGGGACAGGGGGGGCACTGAAGCTTTCTTT
>TRBD2|NA|TRBJ2-1|TRBV6-2/TRBV6-3
CASSLTTSGGAGEQFF
TGTGCCAGCAGTCTTACGACTAGCGGGGGGGCCGGTGAGCAGTTCTTC
>NA|NA|TRBJ1-5|TRBV7-2
CASSPSGGTQHF
TGTGCCAGCAGCCCCTCTGGGGGGACCCAGCATTTT
>NA|NA|TRBJ2-4|TRBV7-3
CASSLDGEDIQYF
TGTGCCAGCAGCTTAGACGGAGAGGACATTCAGTACTTC
>NA|NA|TRBJ1-5|TRBV19
CASSIATRGHLNQPQHF
TGTGCCAGTAGTATAGCAACCCGGGGACACCTCAATCAGCCCCAGCATTTT